Presented here are 9 T cell receptor beta chains from one specimen sequenced in a study of post-analysis software for immune sequencing data. Included in the TCR beta cDNA libraries were unique molecular identifiers. One entry per CDR3 protein results from TCRdb running MiXCR on the PCR reads. The data hold about 180,000 distinct CDR3 sequences, with about 30% observed a single time. Study outcomes and limitations: There were a handful of TRBV segments more frequent in patients than controls, and TRBV5-6, TRBV5-1 and TRBV20-1 were among them.

No cognate antigen is known for these TCRs. The source material was blood. These receptors were obtained from a girl aged 10-17 years with multiple sclerosis.

The rearrangement links TRBV10-3 to TRBJ1-1, with 7 bases that match TRBD1. CDR1 ENHRY and CDR2 SYGVKD come from the germline V gene. V shed 10 bases and J 1 base; nucleotides not matched to a gene: 6. The CDR3 covers 13 residues. The CDR3 loop reads CATNYRGNTEAFF. DNA of the CDR3: TGTGCCACCAACTACAGGGGGAACACTGAAGCTTTCTTT.

The chain has TRBV11-3 and TRBJ2-7, with 7 nucleotides matching TRBD2. There are 16 residues in the CDR3. V dropped 5 bases and J dropped 7; count of bases not matched to a gene: 17. The germline V gene encodes CDR1 SGHNT and CDR2 YENEEA. This CDR3 is CASSPSAGVSVGEQYF. For the CDR3, the DNA is TGTGCCAGCAGCCCCTCGGCGGGAGTTTCGGTAGGTGAGCAGTACTTC.

The J gene is TRBJ1-1, the V gene TRBV7-8, with 9 bases aligning to TRBD1. V dropped 5 bases and J dropped 1; count of bases not matched to a gene: 5. Germline-derived CDR1 and CDR2 are SGHVS and FQNEAQ. This CDR3 spans 15 amino acids. DNA of the CDR3: TGTGCCAGCAGCCCCCTGGGACAGGGGAACACTGAAGCTTTCTTT. The encoded protein is CASSPLGQGNTEAFF.

This rearrangement joins TRBV5-4 to TRBJ1-1; 7 bases are a match to TRBD1. CDR3 length: 15 amino acids. J was trimmed by 5 bases and V by 4 bases; bases with no gene match: 11. The V gene's germline CDR1 is SGHNT and CDR2 YYREEE (reference sequence). CDR3 loop: CASSPKTGRGTEAFF. CDR3 nucleotide sequence: TGTGCCAGCAGCCCTAAGACAGGGCGGGGGACTGAAGCTTTCTTT.

This chain uses TRBV4-1 with TRBJ2-1; D might be TRBD2 (6 bases). Trimming left V 3 bases short and J 3 bases short, with 12 bases between. The CDR3 extends over 15 amino acids. CDR1 MGHRA and CDR2 YSYEKL come from the germline V gene. CDR3 DNA sequence: TGCGCCAGCAGCCAGCACCGGGACTTCTACAATGAGCAGTTCTTC. This sequence encodes CASSQHRDFYNEQFF.

Remarks on this clonotype: This may arise from a read error, as a much more abundant clone is one base away. V and J are TRBV7-9 and TRBJ2-7; the D is unclear. CDR3 length: 15 residues. Trimming took off 5 bases at V and 2 bases at J, with 16 bases between the two ends. Germline V gene data show CDR1 as SEHNR and CDR2 as FQNEAQ (reference sequence). The CDR3 sequence: CASSPELESPYEQYF. CDR3 in DNA: TGTGCCAGCAGCCCCGAACTGGAGAGCCCCTACGAGCAGTACTTC.

This clonotype was picked up a small number of times. The chain is built from TRBV20-1 and TRBJ1-6, with TRBD1 matching over 8 bases. V trimming: 5 bases; J trimming: 2 bases; junction bases outside the gene matches: 5. Germline CDR1 DFQATT, CDR2 SNEGSKA (reference sequence). This CDR3 comprises 15 residues. CDR3 sequence reads: CSARGTGPYNSPLHF. DNA for the CDR3: TGCAGTGCTCGAGGGACAGGCCCCTATAATTCACCCCTCCACTTT.

This clonotype has ten or more counts. The V and J genes are TRBV20-1 and TRBJ2-5; the D is unclear. This CDR3 has 12 residues. With 6 bases removed from V and 1 base from J, the gap between germline ends came to 9 bases. Germline CDR1 DFQATT, CDR2 SNEGSKA (reference sequence). In DNA form, the CDR3 reads TGCAGTGCCCTTCTCCGCCAAGAGACCCAGTACTTC. Translating gives CSALLRQETQYF.

This clonotype was recorded many times. The chain links TRBV10-3 to TRBJ2-4; TRBD2 matches 9 bases. J was trimmed by 6 bases and V by 5 bases; bases with no gene match: 5. Germline loops: CDR1 ENHRY, CDR2 SYGVKD. The CDR3 sequence is 14 residues long. CDR3 coding DNA: TGTGCCATCAGTCCCGGGACTAGCTCAAACATTCAGTACTTC. Its translation is CAISPGTSSNIQYF.